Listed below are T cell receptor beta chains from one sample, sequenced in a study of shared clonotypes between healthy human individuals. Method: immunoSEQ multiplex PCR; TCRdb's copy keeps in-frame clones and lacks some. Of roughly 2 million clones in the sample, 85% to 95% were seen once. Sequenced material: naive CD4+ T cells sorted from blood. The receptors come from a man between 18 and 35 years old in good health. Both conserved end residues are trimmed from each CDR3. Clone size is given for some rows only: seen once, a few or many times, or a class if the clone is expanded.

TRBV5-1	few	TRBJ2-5	ASSPGQGQETQY
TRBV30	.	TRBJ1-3	AWSPAGRAGNTIY
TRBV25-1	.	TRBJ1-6	ASSEEDRNNSPLH
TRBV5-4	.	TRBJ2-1	ASGRDPYNEQF
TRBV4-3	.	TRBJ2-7	ASSQDTGPYEQY
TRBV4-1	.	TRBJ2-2	ASSTETGNTGELF
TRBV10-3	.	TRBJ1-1	AISVQGNTEAF
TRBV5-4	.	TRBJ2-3	ATSSGGTDTQY
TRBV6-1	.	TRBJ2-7	ASSEVSFYEQY
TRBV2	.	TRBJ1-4	ASSDATTASNEKLF
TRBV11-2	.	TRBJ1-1	ASSTRQGISEAF
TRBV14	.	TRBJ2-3	ATSLGGGTDTQY
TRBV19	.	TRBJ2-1	ASRGLGEQF
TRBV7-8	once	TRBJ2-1	ASSLLVRLEQF
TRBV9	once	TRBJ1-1	ASSGLSMNTEAF
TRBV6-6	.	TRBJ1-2	ASSYDGFGYT
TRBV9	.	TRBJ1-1	ASTPGQGVNTEAF
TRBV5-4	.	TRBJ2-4	ASSSKRDRGSKNIQY
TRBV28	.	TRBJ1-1	ASSFPGGGGAF
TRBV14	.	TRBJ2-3	ASSHRSPRQY
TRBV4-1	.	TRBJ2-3	ASSQDPLTSGRADTQY
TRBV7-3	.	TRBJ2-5	ASSPAKDRVWETQY
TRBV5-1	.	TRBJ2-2	ASGEGGGAGELF
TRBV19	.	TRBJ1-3	ASETSGNTIY
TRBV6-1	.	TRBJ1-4	ASSEVSRGEKLF
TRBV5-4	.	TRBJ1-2	ASSYDRGIGYT
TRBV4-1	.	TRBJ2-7	ASSQEAGADYEQY
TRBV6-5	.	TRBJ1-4	ASKLAGEEKLF
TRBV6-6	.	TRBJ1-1	ASSPPRTGLVAEAF
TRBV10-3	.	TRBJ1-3	AISEANTIY
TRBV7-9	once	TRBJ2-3	ASSPGTFTDTQY
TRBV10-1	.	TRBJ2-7	ASNLGLAGVRYEQY
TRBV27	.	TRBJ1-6	ASSSGSFNSPLH